A single sample is the source of the 27 T cell receptor beta chains below, sequenced in a study of T cell repertoires in cytomegalovirus infection. MiXCR, run by TCRdb on the reads, gives a single entry per CDR3 protein. This sample has 110,000 to 150,000 distinct CDR3 sequences, with 6.5% found just once. Sequencing input: PBMCs. All receptors derive from a human donor in good health (CMV status not recorded). Some clones in this sample may be carry-over from other donors' samples.

This clonotype has ten or more counts. The chain recombines TRBV20-1 with TRBJ1-5; D uncertain. CDR1 and CDR2 (germline): DFQATT, SNEGSKA (reference sequence). The CDR3 contains 14 residues. Trimming removed 3 bases from V and 1 base from J, with 10 bases in between. CDR3 DNA: TGCAGTGCTAGTGACGCCGGGAGCAATCAGCCCCAGCATTTT. Its translation is CSASDAGSNQPQHF.

This clonotype was seen only a few times. V and J are TRBV7-1 and TRBJ1-2, with a weak D call TRBD1 (5 bases). TRBV7-1 is identified as an open reading frame with a role that is uncertain. V was cut by 5 bases and J by 13 bases, with 17 bases left in between. This CDR3 spans 12 amino acids. CDR3: CASSPRDLDSTF. The CDR3 DNA reads as TGTGCCAGCAGCCCCCGGGACCTCGATTCCACCTTC.

This clonotype has a count of ten or more. The chain recombines TRBV28 with TRBJ2-1; 10 positions match TRBD1. CDR3 length: 16 amino acids. Trimming removed 7 bases from V and 1 base from J; junction bases left unmatched: 7. Germline CDR1 MDHEN, CDR2 SYDVKM. This CDR3 reads CASILGGQGSYNEQFF. CDR3 bases: TGTGCCAGCATTCTAGGGGGACAGGGGTCCTACAATGAGCAGTTCTTC.

This clonotype was detected ten times or more. This chain uses TRBV19 with TRBJ1-2; D perhaps matches TRBD1 (6 bases). The germline gives CDR1 LNHDA, CDR2 SQIVND (reference sequence). The V and J ends lost 10 bases and 3 bases respectively, with 12 bases between them. The CDR3 sequence is 12 residues long. The DNA for the CDR3 is TGTGCCACAACAGGGCTTCACTATGGCTACACCTTC. It translates to CATTGLHYGYTF.

The J gene is TRBJ1-6, the V gene TRBV6-5, with unresolved D. The V gene's germline CDR1 is MNHEY and CDR2 SVGAGI. Trimming shortened V by 6 bases and J by 10 bases, and 13 bases separated the two germline ends. This CDR3 is 13 amino acids long. The CDR3 loop reads CASRDPGISPLHF. CDR3 in DNA: TGTGCCAGCAGGGACCCGGGGATATCACCCCTCCACTTT.

The table lists this clonotype with many counts. The chain is built from TRBV6-4 and TRBJ2-5; TRBD2 aligns across 8 bases. This CDR3 has 18 residues. Germline V CDR1 and CDR2: MRHNA, SNTAGT. V was clipped by 0 bases and J by 2 bases; unmatched bases: 11. CDR3 in amino acids: CASSDSKVGGGQQETQYF. The CDR3 DNA sequence: TGTGCCAGCAGTGACTCGAAAGTAGGCGGGGGGCAGCAAGAGACCCAGTACTTC.

The chain links TRBV5-6 to TRBJ2-5; 8 bases agree with TRBD2. The V segment lost 2 bases and the J segment 1 base; nucleotides outside the gene matches: 4. Germline CDR1 and CDR2: SGHDT and YYEEEE. The CDR3 runs to 15 residues. The CDR3 coding sequence is TGTGCCAGCAGCTTCGGCGGGGGGCCCCAAGAGACCCAGTACTTC. Residues: CASSFGGGPQETQYF.

This clonotype was detected many times. This chain uses TRBV7-2 with TRBJ2-3; TRBD1 agrees at 9 bases. The germline gives CDR1 SGHTA, CDR2 FQGNSA. The CDR3 has 15 amino acids. V was clipped by 5 bases and J by 0 bases; unmatched bases: 3. CDR3 sequence: CASSQTGGSTDTQYF. CDR3 nucleotides: TGTGCCAGCAGCCAGACAGGGGGGAGCACAGATACGCAGTATTTT.

The V gene is TRBV11-3, the J gene TRBJ1-1; D remains ambiguous. CDR3 length: 15 residues. Trimming stripped 0 bases from V and 4 bases from J, with 12 bases between. Germline V gene lookup returns CDR1 SGHNT and CDR2 YENEEA. This chain's CDR3 is CASSLDGSTPTEAFF. In DNA form, the CDR3 reads TGTGCCAGCAGCTTAGATGGATCAACCCCCACTGAAGCTTTCTTT.

The V gene is TRBV7-6, the J gene TRBJ2-3, with a possible D match to TRBD1 (5 bases). Germline loops: CDR1 SGHVS, CDR2 FNYEAQ. The V and J ends lost 5 bases and 1 base respectively, with 16 bases between them. The CDR3 has 16 amino acids. This chain's CDR3 is CASSHPWGGGTDTQYF. Written as DNA, the CDR3 is TGTGCCAGCAGCCATCCATGGGGCGGAGGCACAGATACGCAGTATTTT.

This clonotype was counted ten times or more. This sequence joins TRBV7-3 and TRBJ2-1, with 8 bases fitting TRBD2. The trim removed 5 bases at V and 5 bases at J, leaving 8 bases unmatched. The germline V gene encodes CDR1 SGHTA and CDR2 FQGTGA. The CDR3 is 15 residues long. The CDR3 loop is CASSPRGGLDNEQFF. The CDR3 region has the DNA TGTGCCAGCAGCCCTCGGGGGGGCCTTGACAATGAGCAGTTCTTC.

This clonotype was observed many times. The chain recombines TRBV6-4 with TRBJ2-1; no clear D. V gave up 4 bases and J gave up 4 bases, with 8 bases separating them. The V gene's germline CDR1 is MRHNA and CDR2 SNTAGT. The CDR3 consists of 13 residues. The CDR3 region is CASSVDLYNEQFF. The CDR3 DNA is TGTGCCAGCAGTGTCGATCTGTACAATGAGCAGTTCTTC.

This clonotype was seen many times. The rearrangement links TRBV19 to TRBJ1-1; D remains ambiguous. V lost 5 bases, J lost 5 bases, and 12 bases lay in between. The CDR3 spans 13 residues. Germline CDR1 and CDR2: LNHDA and SQIVND (reference sequence). CDR3 DNA: TGTGCCAGTAGTCACACGAGAGGAACTGAAGCTTTCTTT. It encodes CASSHTRGTEAFF.

The chain carries TRBV12-5 and TRBJ1-1, with D perhaps matching TRBD1 (6 bases). V was cut by 6 bases and J by 1 base, with 12 bases left in between. The germline CDR1 and CDR2 sequences are LGHNT and FRNRAP. There are 14 residues in the CDR3. The CDR3 protein is CASGLGTPNTEAFF. CDR3 coding DNA: TGTGCTAGTGGCCTGGGGACACCGAACACTGAAGCTTTCTTT.

This clonotype was observed many times. The J gene is TRBJ1-1, the V gene TRBV7-2; D unresolved. CDR1 is SGHTA, CDR2 FQGNSA, per germline. The CDR3 sequence is 13 residues long. V was shortened by 5 bases and J by 10 bases, with 17 bases between the two germline ends. CDR3 bases: TGTGCCAGCAGCCCAACCCCGGGGAGCCGAGCTTTCTTT. This encodes CASSPTPGSRAFF.

The sample holds many counts of this clonotype. This rearrangement joins TRBV7-2 to TRBJ1-1, with D possibly matching TRBD1 (5 bases). The V gene's germline CDR1 is SGHTA and CDR2 FQGNSA. V gave up 5 bases and J gave up 4 bases, with 20 bases separating them. This CDR3 has 16 residues. The CDR3 DNA sequence: TGTGCCAGCAGCCCACAAGGGCTCAGTGGGGGCACTGAAGCTTTCTTT. Protein sequence: CASSPQGLSGGTEAFF. Full variable domain (missing parts from reference TRBV7-2 and TRBJ1-1): GAGVSQSPSNKVTEKGKDVELRCDPISGHTALYWYRQSLGQGLEFLIYFQGNSAPDKSGLPSDRFSAERTGGSVSTLTIQRTQQEDSAVYLCASSPQGLSGGTEAFFGQGTRLTVV.

In its sample, this clonotype was seen a few times. J is TRBJ2-3 and V is TRBV15, with D unclear. The germline CDR1 and CDR2 sequences are LNHNV and YYDKDF (reference sequence). The germline V and J ends were trimmed by 0 bases and 5 bases, with 12 bases remaining between them. The CDR3 extends over 15 amino acids. The CDR3: CATSRDLGRGDTQYF. DNA for the CDR3: TGTGCCACCAGCAGAGATCTTGGCAGAGGAGATACGCAGTATTTT.

This clonotype was counted many times. The CDR3 DNA reads as TGTGCCAGCAGCTTAGGCCCCGGGACAGGGATTCGTGATGGCTACACCTTC. Protein: CASSLGPGTGIRDGYTF. The gene calls are TRBV7-2 and TRBJ1-2, with 9 bases aligning to TRBD1. Germline CDR1 SGHTA, CDR2 FQGNSA. V lost 1 base to trimming and J lost 6 bases; unmatched junction nucleotides: 12. The CDR3 extends over 17 amino acids.

The rearrangement links TRBV5-6 to TRBJ1-3; D unresolved. Between the trimmed V and J ends, which lost 2 bases and 3 bases, there was a span of 3 bases. The CDR3 sequence is 12 residues long. Germline V gives CDR1 SGHDT, CDR2 YYEEEE. The CDR3 DNA reads TGTGCCAGCAGCTTCTATGGAAACACCATATATTTT. Its protein is CASSFYGNTIYF.

This clonotype was seen repeatedly, ten times or more. The rearrangement links TRBV6-6 to TRBJ2-2; 7 bases fit TRBD2. The V gene's germline CDR1 is MNHNY and CDR2 SVGAGI (reference sequence). J was trimmed by 1 base and V by 2 bases; bases with no gene match: 4. The CDR3 has 16 residues. The CDR3 loop reads CASSYRPSGNTGELFF. In DNA, the CDR3 is TGTGCCAGCAGTTACCGGCCTAGCGGGAACACCGGGGAGCTGTTTTTT.

This clonotype was observed at least ten times. The chain links TRBV29-1 to TRBJ1-1, with D maybe TRBD1 (5 bases). The germline V gene encodes CDR1 SQVTM and CDR2 ANQGSEA. With 5 bases removed from V and 6 bases from J, the gap between germline ends came to 13 bases. The CDR3 is 12 residues long. This chain's CDR3 is CSVLTVLAEAFF. For the CDR3, the DNA is TGCAGCGTTTTGACAGTCCTGGCTGAAGCTTTCTTT.

This clonotype was counted ten times or more. The chain couples TRBV12-3 or TRBV12-4 to TRBJ2-5; 13 bases are shared with TRBD2. There are 15 residues in the CDR3. After removal of 6 bases from V and 2 bases from J, the junction contained 3 bases not matched to a gene. This CDR3 reads CASSLGLAGQETQYF. CDR3 DNA sequence: TGTGCCAGCAGCCTGGGACTAGCGGGGCAAGAGACCCAGTACTTC.

This clonotype has at least ten counts. The chain is built from TRBV19 and TRBJ1-1; possibly TRBD1 for D (5 bases). Trimming removed 3 bases at V and 6 bases at J, with 20 bases between. Germline CDR1 is LNHDA and CDR2 is SQIVND (reference sequence). CDR3 size: 16 residues. CDR3 nucleotides: TGTGCCAGTAGTATGGTCAACACAGGAAAAGGCGCTGAAGCTTTCTTT. Residues: CASSMVNTGKGAEAFF. Together with reference TRBV19 and TRBJ1-1, the CDR3 gives the full variable domain: DGGITQSPKYLFRKEGQNVTLSCEQNLNHDAMYWYRQDPGQGLRLIYYSQIVNDFQKGDIAEGYSVSREKKESFPLTVTSAQKNPTAFYLCASSMVNTGKGAEAFFGQGTRLTVV.

The V gene is TRBV29-1, the J gene TRBJ2-5, with TRBD2 identical over 10 bases. J lost 5 bases, V lost 3 bases, and 3 bases had no gene match. The CDR3 is 13 amino acids. Germline-derived CDR1 and CDR2 are SQVTM and ANQGSEA. This CDR3 is CSVELAGVETQYF. CDR3 bases: TGCAGCGTTGAGCTAGCGGGGGTGGAGACCCAGTACTTC.

This clonotype was seen a few times. V and J are TRBV29-1 and TRBJ2-1; 10 nucleotides align to TRBD2. This CDR3 has 15 residues. Germline lookup yields CDR1 SQVTM and CDR2 ANQGSEA. J lost 7 bases, V lost 3 bases, and 9 bases had no gene match. CDR3: CSVEQAGGPRNEQFF. CDR3 coding DNA: TGCAGCGTTGAGCAAGCGGGGGGGCCGCGGAATGAGCAGTTCTTC.

This sequence joins TRBV6-6 and TRBJ2-3; 8 bases fit TRBD1. V lost 5 bases to trimming and J lost 1 base; unmatched junction nucleotides: 5. The CDR3 is made up of 15 amino acids. Germline V gives CDR1 MNHNY, CDR2 SVGAGI (reference sequence). CDR3 residues: CASSQEGQGTDTQYF. The CDR3 region has the DNA TGTGCCAGCAGTCAAGAGGGACAGGGCACAGATACGCAGTATTTT.

In this sample, this clonotype turned up many times. The V gene is TRBV7-2, the J gene TRBJ2-1; TRBD2 matches at 12 bases. Germline V gives CDR1 SGHTA, CDR2 FQGNSA. CDR3 size: 14 residues. J was trimmed by 6 bases and V by 6 bases; bases with no gene match: 3. DNA for the CDR3: TGTGCCAGCAGTAGACTAGCGGGGGTCAATGAGCAGTTCTTC. It codes for CASSRLAGVNEQFF.